These T cell receptor beta chains were read from a single sample in a study of T cell changes during pregnancy in multiple sclerosis. The assay was immunoSEQ multiplex PCR, and TCRdb's table has in-frame clones only and misses some. The top ten hold 2.1% of the sample, which has approximately 69,000 clones, more than 80% seen once. The sequencing used peripheral blood, collected in the second trimester of pregnancy. These receptors were obtained from a female donor in good health, enrolled as a control in a pregnancy study. Both conserved end residues are part of each CDR3. A D gene is named only where the DNA matches it firmly. Only part of the rows carry a size: once, few, many, or a class if the clone is expanded.

CDR3,DNA,J,D,size,V
CASSPAGTYEQYF,TGTGCCAGCAGCCCCGCAGGGACCTACGAGCAGTACTTC,TRBJ2-7,NA,NA,TRBV6-5
CASRPGQVYGYTF,TGTGCCAGCAGACCCGGACAGGTCTATGGCTACACCTTC,TRBJ1-2,TRBD1,NA,TRBV6-5
CASTPGPDRVGKLFF,TGTGCCAGCACCCCGGGCCCGGACAGGGTCGGGAAACTGTTTTTT,TRBJ1-4,TRBD1,NA,TRBV6-6
CASSYWGQTPTYEQYF,TGTGCCAGCAGTTACTGGGGACAGACTCCGACCTACGAGCAGTACTTC,TRBJ2-7,TRBD1,NA,TRBV6-5
CASSKDRAGNTIYF,TGTGCCAGCAGCAAGGACAGGGCTGGAAACACCATATATTTT,TRBJ1-3,TRBD1,NA,TRBV5-4
CASGLGGVEKLFF,TGTGCTAGTGGTTTGGGAGGTGTAGAAAAACTGTTTTTT,TRBJ1-4,NA,NA,TRBV12-5
CASSQVGTGLYNEQFF,TGCGCCAGCAGCCAAGTCGGGACAGGGCTTTACAATGAGCAGTTCTTC,TRBJ2-1,TRBD1,NA,TRBV4-3
CASTDFYGYTF,TGTGCCAGCACAGACTTCTATGGCTACACCTTC,TRBJ1-2,NA,NA,TRBV25-1
CASSLGVGVLAGGQYF,TGTGCCAGCAGCTTAGGAGTTGGGGTACTAGCGGGGGGCCAGTACTTC,TRBJ2-4,TRBD2,NA,TRBV7-9
CASRGGSRGYEQYF,TGTGCCAGCAGGGGGGGGTCCCGCGGCTACGAGCAGTACTTC,TRBJ2-7,TRBD2,once,TRBV7-2
CASSVQTHTGELFF,TGCGCCAGCAGCGTACAGACCCATACCGGGGAGCTGTTTTTT,TRBJ2-2,NA,NA,TRBV4-1
CAPSSRDTCTDTQYF,TGTGCCCCCAGTTCTAGGGACACATGCACAGATACGCAGTATTTT,TRBJ2-3,NA,NA,TRBV28
CASSLRGPYNSPLHF,TGTGCCAGCAGTCTCAGGGGCCCTTATAATTCACCCCTCCACTTT,TRBJ1-6,NA,NA,TRBV2
CASSLGTGSYNEQFF,TGTGCCAGCAGCCTAGGGACAGGGTCTTACAATGAGCAGTTCTTC,TRBJ2-1,TRBD1,NA,TRBV7-9
CASSIHGGSYNEQFF,TGTGCCAGTAGTATTCACGGGGGTTCCTACAATGAGCAGTTCTTC,TRBJ2-1,NA,NA,TRBV19
CASSVGRHTAYEQYF,TGTGCCAGCAGCGTAGGCCGTCACACAGCCTACGAGCAGTACTTC,TRBJ2-7,NA,NA,TRBV9
CAISESGGSNPYEQYF,TGTGCCATCAGTGAGTCGGGGGGGTCGAACCCCTACGAGCAGTACTTC,TRBJ2-7,TRBD2,NA,TRBV10-3
CASSQDAGGFYGYTF,TGCGCCAGCAGCCAAGATGCGGGGGGATTCTATGGCTACACCTTC,TRBJ1-2,NA,NA,TRBV4-3
CASLSSGTLYNSPLHF,TGTGCCAGCCTATCGTCCGGGACATTGTATAATTCACCCCTCCACTTT,TRBJ1-6,NA,NA,TRBV11-1
CASSPLTAAQPQHF,TGTGCCAGCAGCCCCCTGACGGCGGCTCAGCCCCAGCATTTT,TRBJ1-5,NA,few,TRBV7-9
CASSLAVGLMNTEAFF,TGCGCCAGCAGCTTGGCCGTCGGACTAATGAACACTGAAGCTTTCTTT,TRBJ1-1,NA,NA,TRBV5-1
CASSQATGLYEQYF,TGTGCCAGCAGCCAAGCGACAGGGCTCTACGAGCAGTACTTC,TRBJ2-7,TRBD1,NA,TRBV4-2
CASSLRGAATNEKLFF,TGCGCCAGCAGCTTACGAGGAGCCGCAACTAATGAAAAACTGTTTTTT,TRBJ1-4,NA,NA,TRBV5-1
CATRERGGDTQYF,TGTGCCACGCGGGAGCGGGGGGGAGATACGCAGTATTTT,TRBJ2-3,TRBD2,NA,TRBV19
CASSPTGWDRTEAFF,TGTGCCAGCAGCCCGACAGGGTGGGATCGCACCGAAGCTTTCTTT,TRBJ1-1,TRBD1,NA,TRBV9
CASSLPRTGGNTIYF,TGTGCCAGCAGCTTACCCAGGACAGGGGGAAACACCATATATTTT,TRBJ1-3,TRBD1,NA,TRBV7-2
CASSEWGTSSYNEQFF,TGTGCCAGCAGTGAATGGGGGACTAGCTCCTACAATGAGCAGTTCTTC,TRBJ2-1,TRBD2,NA,TRBV25-1
CASNIGQPNTGELFF,TGTGCTAGCAATATAGGACAGCCGAACACCGGGGAGCTGTTTTTT,TRBJ2-2,NA,once,TRBV5-4
CASNQPGTGAYGYTF,TGTGCCAGCAATCAACCCGGGACAGGGGCCTATGGCTACACCTTC,TRBJ1-2,TRBD1,NA,TRBV11-2
CATRFLSPATGNTYEQYF,TGTGCCACCCGATTTCTCTCCCCAGCGACAGGGAATACCTACGAGCAGTACTTC,TRBJ2-7,TRBD1,NA,TRBV19
CASSRGAYNEQFF,TGTGCCAGCAGCCGCGGGGCGTACAATGAGCAGTTCTTC,TRBJ2-1,NA,NA,TRBV7-3
CASSKTEFYEQYF,TGTGCCAGCAGCAAGACAGAATTCTACGAGCAGTACTTC,TRBJ2-7,NA,few,TRBV13
CASSGLAGGPKNTGELFF,TGCGCCAGCAGCGGCCTAGCGGGGGGGCCGAAGAACACCGGGGAGCTGTTTTTT,TRBJ2-2,TRBD2,NA,TRBV4-1
CASSLGLGGGTDTQYF,TGTGCCAGCAGCTTAGGGCTAGGGGGGGGCACAGATACGCAGTATTTT,TRBJ2-3,NA,NA,TRBV7-6
CASSERQGAYQPQHF,TGTGCCAGCAGTGAGAGACAGGGGGCGTATCAGCCCCAGCATTTT,TRBJ1-5,TRBD1,once,TRBV2
CASSQETRLAGVDTQYF,TGCGCCAGCAGCCAAGAGACCCGACTAGCGGGGGTGGATACGCAGTATTTT,TRBJ2-3,TRBD2,NA,TRBV4-3
CASSLEASRIQYF,TGTGCCAGCAGCTTAGAAGCTTCTCGAATTCAGTACTTC,TRBJ2-4,NA,once,TRBV7-9
CASSSRTGGREEKLFF,TGCGCCAGCAGCTCCCGGACGGGAGGAAGGGAGGAAAAACTGTTTTTT,TRBJ1-4,NA,NA,TRBV5-1
CASRGTGGFSDYGYTF,TGTGCCAGCAGGGGGACAGGAGGCTTCTCTGACTATGGCTACACCTTC,TRBJ1-2,TRBD1,NA,TRBV28
CASSSRQETIETQYF,TGTGCCAGCAGCTCCCGACAGGAGACTATAGAGACCCAGTACTTC,TRBJ2-5,NA,NA,TRBV7-2
CASSLYRGQGYGYTF,TGTGCTAGCAGCCTATACAGGGGGCAAGGCTATGGCTACACCTTC,TRBJ1-2,TRBD1,NA,TRBV7-7
CATKAPGTEAFF,TGTGCCACCAAAGCTCCCGGCACTGAAGCTTTCTTT,TRBJ1-1,NA,NA,TRBV15
CASSTSTGSGETQYF,TGTGCCAGCAGTACGTCAACAGGGTCGGGGGAGACCCAGTACTTC,TRBJ2-5,NA,NA,TRBV27
CASSLGGQVFNYGYTF,TGCGCCAGCAGCTTGGGGGGACAGGTATTTAACTATGGCTACACCTTC,TRBJ1-2,TRBD1,NA,TRBV5-1
CASSQYLAGGNSPLHF,TGCGCCAGCAGCCAATACCTTGCAGGGGGAAATTCACCCCTCCACTTT,TRBJ1-6,TRBD1,NA,TRBV4-3
CASSGTSAAGELFF,TGTGCCAGCAGCGGGACTAGCGCCGCCGGGGAGCTGTTTTTT,TRBJ2-2,TRBD2,NA,TRBV9